The 18 T cell receptor beta chains given below trace back to one sample, sequenced in a study of beta chain features in type 1 diabetes. Expressed TCRB transcripts were sequenced because the entire RNA isolate underwent reverse transcription. Using immunoSEQ multiplex PCR, the repertoire was profiled, and TCRdb retains in-frame clones only, with some absent. The table has roughly 340,000 clones, approximately 12% seen once; the top ten hold 0.015%. General observations from the study: Shortening of TCRB CDR3s, moderate but significant, appeared in all four CD4+ subsets of Type 1 diabetes patients.

No antigen has been assigned to these receptors. Sequenced: naive CD4+ T cells from blood. These receptors came from a woman younger than 30 with type 1 diabetes.

This clone was observed a few times. This chain joins TRBV4-3 and TRBJ2-2; D might be TRBD2 (6 bases). CDR1 is LGHNA and CDR2 is YSLEER in the germline V gene. V lost 3 bases and J 0 bases, leaving 11 bases between the germline ends. The CDR3 extends over 16 amino acids. The CDR3 sequence is CASSQEGLANTGELFF. The CDR3, as DNA: TGCGCCAGCAGCCAGGAGGGGCTGGCGAACACCGGGGAGCTGTTTTTT.

Only a few counts were recorded for this clone. This rearrangement joins TRBV5-1 to TRBJ2-7, with 9 nucleotides matching TRBD1. The V gene end was trimmed by 4 bases and the J gene end by 3 bases; junction bases not matched to a gene: 17. The CDR3 loop spans 18 amino acids. Per the germline V gene, CDR1 is SGHRS and CDR2 is YFSETQ. CDR3 bases: TGCGCCAGCAGCCACCGGGACAGGGCGATTGTGGCCGGCTACGAGCAGTACTTC. Translating gives CASSHRDRAIVAGYEQYF.

This clone was seen more than once but under ten times. The chain recombines TRBV30 with TRBJ1-1; D unresolved. The CDR3 loop spans 12 amino acids. Deletions cut 6 bases from V and 1 base from J, with 9 bases between. In germline, CDR1 is GTSNPN, CDR2 SVGIG (reference sequence). The CDR3 protein is CACMGANTEAFF. CDR3 nucleotides: TGTGCCTGCATGGGCGCGAACACTGAAGCTTTCTTT.

The chain recombines TRBV11-3 with TRBJ1-4; tentative D call: TRBD1 (6 bases). This CDR3 comprises 16 residues. Germline-derived CDR1 and CDR2 are SGHNT and YENEEA. Trimming stripped 5 bases from V and 12 bases from J, with 25 bases between. CDR3 region: CASSGGDGTPRSELFF. The CDR3 DNA follows: TGTGCCAGCAGCGGAGGAGACGGGACACCTCGCAGTGAACTGTTTTTT.

Here the CDR3 DNA reads TGTGCCAGCAGCTTAGGGGGGGCTAGCATTGATACGCAGTATTTT. Encoded protein: CASSLGGASIDTQYF. The rearrangement uses TRBV7-3 and TRBJ2-3, with D perhaps matching TRBD2 (7 bases). Trimming removed 2 bases at V and 6 bases at J, with 15 bases between. Germline assignment: CDR1 SGHTA and CDR2 FQGTGA. This CDR3 has 15 residues.

This clone was seen only a few times. This rearrangement joins TRBV30 to TRBJ2-1; TRBD2 matches 12 bases. Germline V lookup: CDR1 GTSNPN, CDR2 SVGIG (reference sequence). The CDR3 totals 15 residues. V lost 0 bases, J lost 8 bases, and 5 bases stayed unmatched. The CDR3 sequence is CAWSVRLAGGYEQFF. The CDR3, as DNA: TGTGCCTGGAGTGTCAGGCTAGCGGGAGGGTATGAGCAGTTCTTC.

This clone was detected only a few times. The V call is TRBV11-3, the J call TRBJ1-2, with D uncertain. The CDR3 totals 11 residues. The V gene's germline CDR1 is SGHNT and CDR2 YENEEA. CDR3: CAEVPGNGYTF. The CDR3 DNA sequence: TGTGCGGAGGTCCCGGGGAACGGCTACACCTTC.

This clone was recorded a few times. The rearrangement uses TRBV6-1 and TRBJ1-2, with a weak D call TRBD1 (5 bases). V lost 4 bases to trimming and J lost 2 bases, with 14 bases between them. CDR1 is MNHNS, CDR2 SASEGT, per germline. There are 15 residues in the CDR3. CDR3 sequence reads: CASSGEGVHNYGYTF. DNA for the CDR3: TGTGCCAGCAGTGGAGAAGGGGTACACAACTATGGCTACACCTTC.

This clone was seen a few times. The chain links TRBV30 to TRBJ2-1; no firm D call. Germline values: CDR1 GTSNPN, CDR2 SVGIG (reference sequence). This CDR3 is 13 amino acids long. Trimming pared 0 bases from V and 1 base from J, leaving 4 bases between. CDR3 loop: CAWSVRSYNEQFF. Written as DNA, the CDR3 is TGTGCCTGGAGTGTGCGATCCTACAATGAGCAGTTCTTC.

The J gene is TRBJ2-2, the V gene TRBV9; 11 positions match TRBD2. V gave up 3 bases and J gave up 7 bases; unmatched junction bases: 11. This CDR3 contains 17 residues. Germline CDR1 is SGDLS and CDR2 is YYNGEE. The CDR3 region has the DNA TGTGCCAGCAGCGGCCCGTATCTAGCGGGAGGTGGCGGGGAGCTGTTTTTT. Translation: CASSGPYLAGGGGELFF.

The table lists this clone with a few counts. The rearrangement links TRBV30 to TRBJ1-2; D might be TRBD1 (5 bases). V was pared by 4 bases and J by 4 bases, with 13 bases between. CDR3 length equals 13 residues. CDR1 is GTSNPN, CDR2 SVGIG, per germline (reference sequence). This chain's CDR3 is CAWTLKGIYGYTF. The CDR3 nucleotides are TGTGCCTGGACCCTAAAGGGGATCTATGGCTACACCTTC.

This clone was seen more than once but under ten times. V and J are TRBV15 and TRBJ2-1, with 7 bases lining up with TRBD2. This CDR3 comprises 17 residues. Germline CDR1 reads LNHNV; CDR2 reads YYDKDF (reference sequence). V dropped 3 bases and J dropped 6; count of bases not matched to a gene: 14. As DNA, the CDR3 is TGTGCCACCAGCAGGAAGAGATGGGGGGAGGGCCCCAATGAGCAGTTCTTC. Translated: CATSRKRWGEGPNEQFF.

Only a few counts were recorded for this clone. The chain recombines TRBV30 with TRBJ2-4, with D perhaps matching TRBD1 (6 bases). V was trimmed by 0 bases and J by 4 bases, leaving 13 bases between them. CDR3 length: 15 residues. Germline CDR1 reads GTSNPN; CDR2 reads SVGIG (reference sequence). Here the CDR3 DNA reads TGTGCCTGGAGTGTAGGGGGAGCTCGGAAAAACATTCAGTACTTC. Residues: CAWSVGGARKNIQYF.

This chain joins TRBV19 and TRBJ2-7; the D gene is possibly TRBD1 (6 bases). The CDR3 contains 14 residues. Germline V lookup: CDR1 LNHDA, CDR2 SQIVND (reference sequence). With 5 bases removed from V and 2 bases from J, the gap between germline ends came to 13 bases. In nucleotides, the CDR3 is TGTGCCAGTAGTCCAAGGACAGCTACCTACGAGCAGTACTTC. It yields the protein CASSPRTATYEQYF.

This chain uses TRBV28 with TRBJ1-1; 10 bases are shared with TRBD1. The CDR3 spans 15 residues. Germline V gene sequence: CDR1 MDHEN, CDR2 SYDVKM. V shed 4 bases and J 4 bases; nucleotides not matched to a gene: 6. This chain's CDR3 is CASSSRTGGGTEAFF. CDR3 in DNA: TGTGCCAGCAGTTCCCGGACAGGGGGAGGCACTGAAGCTTTCTTT.

This clone was detected a few times. The chain has TRBV5-6 and TRBJ2-7; 7 bases are a match to TRBD2. The V gene's germline CDR1 is SGHDT and CDR2 YYEEEE. The J segment lost 12 bases and the V segment lost 2 bases, leaving 14 bases of the junction unmatched. This CDR3 has 14 residues. The CDR3 DNA reads TGTGCCAGCAGCTTCGGCCTAGCGGACCCAAAGCGGTACTTC. Amino acids: CASSFGLADPKRYF.

Only a few counts were recorded for this clone. V is TRBV5-6 and J is TRBJ2-3; 9 nucleotides align to TRBD2. Looked up from germline, CDR1 is SGHDT and CDR2 is YYEEEE. The CDR3 length is 16 residues. Trimming removed 6 bases from V and 9 bases from J; junction bases left unmatched: 17. The CDR3 loop reads CASTLRPAGGQGTQYF. The CDR3 coding sequence is TGTGCCAGCACCCTCCGGCCAGCGGGGGGCCAGGGGACGCAGTATTTT.

This clone was observed a few times. The V call is TRBV5-1, the J call TRBJ2-1; 10 positions agree with TRBD2. The V segment lost 4 bases and the J segment 10 bases; nucleotides outside the gene matches: 5. Germline CDR1 SGHRS, CDR2 YFSETQ. This CDR3 is 13 amino acids long. The CDR3 region is CASSIRLAGEQFF. In DNA form, the CDR3 reads TGCGCCAGCAGCATCCGACTAGCGGGCGAGCAGTTCTTC.